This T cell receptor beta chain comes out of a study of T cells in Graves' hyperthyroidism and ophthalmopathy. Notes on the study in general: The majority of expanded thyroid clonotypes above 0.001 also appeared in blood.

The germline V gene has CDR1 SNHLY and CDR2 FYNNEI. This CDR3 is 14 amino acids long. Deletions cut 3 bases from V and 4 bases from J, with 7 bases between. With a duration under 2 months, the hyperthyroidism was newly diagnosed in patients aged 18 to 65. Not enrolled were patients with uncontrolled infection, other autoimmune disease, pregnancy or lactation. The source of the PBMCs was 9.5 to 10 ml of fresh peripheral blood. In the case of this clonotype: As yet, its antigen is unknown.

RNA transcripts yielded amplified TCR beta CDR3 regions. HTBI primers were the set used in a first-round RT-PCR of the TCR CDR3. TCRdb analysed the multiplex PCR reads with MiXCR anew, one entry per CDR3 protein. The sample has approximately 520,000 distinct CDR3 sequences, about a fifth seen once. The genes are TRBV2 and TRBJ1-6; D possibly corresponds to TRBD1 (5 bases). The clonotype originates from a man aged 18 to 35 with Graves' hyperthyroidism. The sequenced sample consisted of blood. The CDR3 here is CASSDQGYNSPLHF. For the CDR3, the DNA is TGTGCCAGCAGTGATCAGGGTTATAATTCACCCCTCCACTTT.